The clone carrying this TCR beta chain has a single count. The data belong to a study of blood T cell repertoires in COVID-19. Measured with immunoSEQ multiplex PCR; TCRdb has only the in-frame clones, and not every one. The sample has under 250,000 clones; roughly four fifths are singletons. CDR1 LGHNT and CDR2 FRNRAP come from the germline V gene. The CDR3 is 16 residues long. With V trimmed by 6 bases and J by 4 bases, 8 bases remained unmatched. This chain uses TRBV12-5 with TRBJ1-4; 10 bases are shared with TRBD1. The sequence derives from a middle-aged man with active or convalescent COVID-19. Specimen: peripheral blood. The CDR3 loop reads CASGKGTGVGNEKLFF. CDR3 DNA sequence: TGTGCTAGTGGGAAAGGGACAGGGGTTGGTAATGAAAAACTGTTTTTT. The variable domain in full, with the rest retrieved from reference TRBV12-5 and TRBJ1-4, is DARVTQTPRHKVTEMGQEVTMRCQPILGHNTVFWYRQTMMQGLELLAYFRNRAPLDDSGMPKDRFSAEMPDATLATLKIQPSEPRDSAVYFCASGKGTGVGNEKLFFGSGTQLSVL.